The rows below give T cell receptor beta chains drawn from one sample of a study of regulatory T cells in long-lasting Graves disease. A single record per CDR3 protein comes from TCRdb applying MiXCR to the multiplex PCR reads. Of more than 300,000 distinct CDR3 sequences listed, roughly 23% are singletons. The sample here was peripheral blood mononuclear cells (PBMCs), taken when the disease was refractory, from a patient treated with antithyroid drugs. The receptors come from a woman aged 40-49 years with Graves disease. CDR3s include the opening cysteine and the closing phenylalanine or tryptophan. D genes are given only for firm matches. Not all rows give a size; the values are once, few, many and, for expanded clones, a class.

>TRBD1|TRBV6-2/TRBV6-3|few|14|TRBJ1-3
TGTGCCAGCAGTAAGGGGGCATCTGGAAACACCATATATTTT
CASSKGASGNTIYF
>TRBD2|TRBV7-9|NA|15|TRBJ2-7
TGTGCCAGCGGCCGATTTAGCGGGAGTTTCGTCGAGCAGTACTTC
CASGRFSGSFVEQYF
>NA|TRBV28|NA|12|TRBJ2-2
TGTGCCAGCAGAGACAGTCCCGGGGAGCTGTTTTTT
CASRDSPGELFF
>TRBD1|TRBV15|few|16|TRBJ2-7
TGTGCCACCAGCAGAGACGGGACAGACCCCTCCTACGAGCAGTACTTC
CATSRDGTDPSYEQYF
>TRBD1|TRBV12-3/TRBV12-4|NA|15|TRBJ2-1
TGTGCCAGCAGGATCCCGGGACAGGGAACTTATGAGCAGTTCTTC
CASRIPGQGTYEQFF
>TRBD1|TRBV2|NA|14|TRBJ1-1
TGTGCCAGCAAAACACAGGGGGTACACACTGAAGCTTTCTTT
CASKTQGVHTEAFF
>TRBD1|TRBV29-1|many|12|TRBJ2-5
TGCAGCGTAGAGACAGGGTCAGAGACCCAGTACTTC
CSVETGSETQYF
>TRBD1|TRBV5-1|few|16|TRBJ2-4
TGCGCCAGCAGCTTACCGACAGGGGGCGGCAAAAACATTCAGTACTTC
CASSLPTGGGKNIQYF
>TRBD2|TRBV28|many|14|TRBJ2-5
TGTGCCACCGAACCCCCGGGACTACAAGAGACCCAGTACTTC
CATEPPGLQETQYF
>TRBD1|TRBV7-8|NA|14|TRBJ1-2
TGTGCCAGCAGTTCTACAGGGGGCAACTATGGCTACACCTTC
CASSSTGGNYGYTF
>TRBD1|TRBV6-5|many|16|TRBJ1-4
TGTGCCAGCAGTTACTCGACAGGGGGCGCGAAGGAAAAACTGTTTTTT
CASSYSTGGAKEKLFF
>TRBD2|TRBV19|few|16|TRBJ2-1
TGTGCCAGTAGTCCCGAGCGGGAGGGCCTCCACAATGAGCAGTTCTTC
CASSPEREGLHNEQFF
>NA|TRBV15|many|13|TRBJ2-7
TGTGCCACCAGCAGCGGGCCTTCCTACGAGCAGTACTTC
CATSSGPSYEQYF
>NA|TRBV3-1|once|14|TRBJ2-2
TGTGCCAGCAGCCAAGGATCAAGATCCGGGGAGCTGTTTTTT
CASSQGSRSGELFF
>TRBD2|TRBV25-1|NA|14|TRBJ2-1
TGTGCCAGCAGTGGAAGACTAGCGGCAAATGAGCAGTTCTTC
CASSGRLAANEQFF
>NA|TRBV29-1|NA|15|TRBJ1-1
TGCAGCGTTGAAGATAGGGCCAGATTGGGGACTGAAGCTTTCTTT
CSVEDRARLGTEAFF
>TRBD1|TRBV9|NA|14|TRBJ2-7
TGTGCCAGCAGCGCACAGGGGGCCAAGAACGAGCAGTACTTC
CASSAQGAKNEQYF
>NA|TRBV20-1|NA|13|TRBJ2-4
TGCAGTGCGAACGTTAACATGAAAAACATTCAGTACTTC
CSANVNMKNIQYF
>NA|TRBV20-1|many|8|TRBJ2-5
TGCAGTGCTAGCACCCAGTACTTC
CSASTQYF
>NA|TRBV20-1|few|13|TRBJ2-7
TGCAGTGCTAGTGGGGCCCCCCACTACGAGCAGTACTTC
CSASGAPHYEQYF
>NA|TRBV6-1|few|15|TRBJ2-5
TGTGCCAGCAGCCAACCCGGGCCCCCGAGGGAGACCCAGTACTTC
CASSQPGPPRETQYF
>TRBD1|TRBV19|NA|15|TRBJ1-6
TGTGCCAGTAGCCTCGGGACAGAATATAATTCACCCCTCCACTTT
CASSLGTEYNSPLHF
>NA|TRBV28|many|17|TRBJ1-1
TGTGCCAGCAGTTTGATTAAGGGGGTCCGGGTGAACACTGAAGCTTTCTTT
CASSLIKGVRVNTEAFF
>NA|TRBV27|few|14|TRBJ2-7
TGTGCCAGCAGTTCGGCCGGGACCGACTACGAGCAGTACTTC
CASSSAGTDYEQYF
>NA|TRBV27|NA|14|TRBJ2-3
TGTGCCAGCAGTTTAGCGGAAGTGACAGATACGCAGTATTTT
CASSLAEVTDTQYF
>NA|TRBV6-1|many|14|TRBJ1-5
TGTGCCAGCGTCGGGGCGGGGGAGAATCAGCCCCAGCATTTT
CASVGAGENQPQHF
>TRBD2|TRBV28|many|15|TRBJ2-7
TGTGCCAGCAGTTGGACTAGCGGGAGGGCGGAGGAGCAGTACTTC
CASSWTSGRAEEQYF
>NA|TRBV27|many|13|TRBJ2-7
TGTGCCAGCAGTTTATCCATCGCTTACGAGCAGTACTTC
CASSLSIAYEQYF
>TRBD2|TRBV13|few|15|TRBJ2-2
TGTGCCAGCAGCTTCGGGACTAGTGCGACCGGGGAGCTGTTTTTT
CASSFGTSATGELFF
>TRBD1|TRBV15|few|15|TRBJ2-7
TGTGCCACCAGCAGGGGAAGGACAGGGTTGTTCGAGCAGTACTTC
CATSRGRTGLFEQYF
>NA|TRBV29-1|many|14|TRBJ2-5
TGCAGCGTTGGAATCTCTACAGGGCAAGAGACCCAGTACTTC
CSVGISTGQETQYF
>TRBD1|TRBV7-3|many|13|TRBJ1-1
TGTGCCAGCAGCTTCCAGGGGGCGCCTGAAGCTTTCTTT
CASSFQGAPEAFF
>NA|TRBV12-3/TRBV12-4|many|15|TRBJ1-3
TGTGCCAGCAGTTCCCATTATTACTCTGGAAACACCATATATTTT
CASSSHYYSGNTIYF